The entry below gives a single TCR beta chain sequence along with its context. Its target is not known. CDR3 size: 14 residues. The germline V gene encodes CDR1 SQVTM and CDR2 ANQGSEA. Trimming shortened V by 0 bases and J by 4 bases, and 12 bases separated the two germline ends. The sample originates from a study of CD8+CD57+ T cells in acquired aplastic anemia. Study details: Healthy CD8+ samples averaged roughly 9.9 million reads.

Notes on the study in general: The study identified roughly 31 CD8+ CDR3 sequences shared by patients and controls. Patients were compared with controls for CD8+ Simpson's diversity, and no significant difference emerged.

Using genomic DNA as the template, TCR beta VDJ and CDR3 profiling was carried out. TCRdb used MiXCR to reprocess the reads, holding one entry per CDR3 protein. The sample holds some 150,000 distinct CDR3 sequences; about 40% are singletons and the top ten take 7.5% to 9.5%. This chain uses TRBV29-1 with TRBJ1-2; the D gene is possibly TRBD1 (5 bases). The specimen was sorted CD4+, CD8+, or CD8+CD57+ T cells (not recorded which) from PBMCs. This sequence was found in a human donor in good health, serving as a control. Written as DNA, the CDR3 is TGCAGCGTTGAAGATCAACGGGACCTCTATGGCTACACCTTC. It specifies CSVEDQRDLYGYTF.